The 25 T cell receptor beta chains listed next were all sequenced from one sample in a study of blood T cell repertoires in COVID-19. Clones were sequenced by immunoSEQ multiplex PCR, and TCRdb holds only the in-frame ones, with some missing. The sample has around 94,000 clones, approximately 86% seen once. Sequenced: peripheral blood. Every receptor here comes from a man aged 45-65 years with active or convalescent COVID-19.

The chain combines TRBV9 with TRBJ2-5, with 12 bases aligning to TRBD2. Germline V lookup: CDR1 SGDLS, CDR2 YYNGEE. There are 15 residues in the CDR3. With 2 bases clipped from V and 5 bases from J, the junction kept 4 bases outside the gene matches. The CDR3 here is CASSVSLAGGETQYF. Written as DNA, the CDR3 is TGTGCCAGCAGCGTTTCCCTAGCGGGGGGGGAGACCCAGTACTTC.

This chain links TRBV18 with TRBJ1-2, with 9 bases aligning to TRBD1. V shed 4 bases and J 5 bases; nucleotides not matched to a gene: 5. The CDR3 loop spans 14 amino acids. The germline V gene encodes CDR1 KGHSH and CDR2 LQKENI. The CDR3 nucleotides read TGTGCCAGCTCACAGGGACAGGGAGAATATGGCTACACCTTC. Protein product: CASSQGQGEYGYTF. Supplemented by reference TRBV18 and TRBJ1-2, the full variable domain reads NAGVMQNPRHLVRRRGQEARLRCSPMKGHSHVYWYRQLPEEGLKFMVYLQKENIIDESGMPKERFSAEFPKEGPSILRIQQVVRGDSAAYFCASSQGQGEYGYTFGSGTRLTVV.

The chain combines TRBV5-6 with TRBJ1-6; D is possibly TRBD1 (5 bases). The CDR3 sequence is 17 residues long. Per the germline V gene, CDR1 is SGHDT and CDR2 is YYEEEE. V was clipped by 0 bases and J by 1 base, with 11 bases between them. The CDR3 spells CASSLAPRDSYNSPLHF. CDR3 bases: TGTGCCAGCAGCTTGGCTCCCAGGGATTCCTATAATTCACCCCTCCACTTT.

The rearrangement uses TRBV3-1 (or the pseudogene TRBV3-2) and TRBJ2-7, with D maybe TRBD2 (7 bases). V gave up 4 bases and J gave up 3 bases, with 13 bases separating them. The CDR3 extends over 14 amino acids. Germline V gene sequence: CDR1 LGHDT, CDR2 YNNKEL (reference sequence). The CDR3 sequence is CASSLGGGYYEQYF. The DNA of the CDR3 is TGTGCCAGCAGCCTAGGGGGGGGGTACTACGAGCAGTACTTC.

The chain uses TRBV11-3 and TRBJ2-1, with a weak D call TRBD1 (5 bases). V lost 1 base and J lost 0, with 13 bases in between. Looked up from germline, CDR1 is SGHNT and CDR2 is YENEEA. The CDR3 is 17 residues long. The CDR3 loop reads CASSLGGDSLSYNEQFF. CDR3 DNA sequence: TGTGCCAGCAGCTTAGGTGGCGACAGCCTCTCCTACAATGAGCAGTTCTTC.

The chain has TRBV7-2 and TRBJ1-5; D ambiguous. The germline V and J ends were trimmed by 1 base and 7 bases, with 14 bases remaining between them. Looked up from germline, CDR1 is SGHTA and CDR2 is FQGNSA. The CDR3 totals 15 residues. The CDR3 DNA is TGTGCCAGCAGCTTAGTTAGCGGGGAAGGGCAGCCCCAGCATTTT. It is translated as CASSLVSGEGQPQHF.

The chain carries TRBV5-1 and TRBJ1-6; 9 bases line up with TRBD1. The CDR3 loop spans 15 amino acids. V trimming: 5 bases; J trimming: 11 bases; junction bases outside the gene matches: 11. The germline CDR1 and CDR2 sequences are SGHRS and YFSETQ. In nucleotides, the CDR3 is TGCGCCAGCAGGCCTCCGGGACAGGGAGTCACACCCCTCCACTTT. Amino acid sequence: CASRPPGQGVTPLHF.

V usage is TRBV5-5 and J usage is TRBJ1-6, with 9 bases aligning to TRBD1. Germline lookup yields CDR1 SGHKS and CDR2 YYEKEE (reference sequence). V lost 2 bases and J lost 0; bases outside the gene matches: 0. The CDR3 totals 16 residues. The CDR3 is CASSLQGASYNSPLHF. The CDR3 nucleotides read TGTGCCAGCAGCTTACAGGGGGCCTCCTATAATTCACCCCTCCACTTT.

The chain is built from TRBV20-1 and TRBJ1-1; D gene uncertain. Germline loops: CDR1 DFQATT, CDR2 SNEGSKA (reference sequence). The ends were cut back, 3 bases at V and 0 bases at J, with 2 bases in the middle. The CDR3 runs 11 residues. CDR3 amino acids: CSASVNTEAFF. The CDR3 nucleotides are TGCAGTGCTAGCGTGAACACTGAAGCTTTCTTT.

This clone was picked up a small number of times. This chain joins TRBV20-1 and TRBJ1-5, with a tentative D call TRBD1 (5 bases). Trimming stripped 3 bases from V and 2 bases from J, with 8 bases between. This CDR3 spans 13 amino acids. From germline, CDR1 is DFQATT and CDR2 SNEGSKA (reference sequence). CDR3 nucleotides: TGCAGTGCTAGTTCGGGGGGCAATCAGCCCCAGCATTTT. This translates into CSASSGGNQPQHF.

V is TRBV5-1 and J is TRBJ2-5, with 8 bases aligning to TRBD2. The CDR3 is 15 amino acids. Germline V lookup: CDR1 SGHRS, CDR2 YFSETQ. V was clipped by 5 bases and J by 1 base; unmatched bases: 7. The DNA for the CDR3 is TGCGCCAGCAGAGTCCGCGGGGGGCCCCAAGAGACCCAGTACTTC. Encoded protein: CASRVRGGPQETQYF.

This clone was picked up one time. The rearrangement joins TRBV30 to TRBJ1-2; D uncertain. Germline CDR1 and CDR2: GTSNPN and SVGIG (reference sequence). This CDR3 spans 13 amino acids. Trimming took off 0 bases at V and 3 bases at J, with 8 bases between the two ends. DNA for the CDR3: TGTGCCTGGAGTGTACGTGGGCACTATGGCTACACCTTC. Its translation is CAWSVRGHYGYTF.

This clone appeared a single time. The chain couples TRBV19 to TRBJ2-7; unclear D gene. V was shortened by 5 bases and J by 3 bases, with 11 bases between the two germline ends. Germline assignment: CDR1 LNHDA and CDR2 SQIVND (reference sequence). The CDR3 covers 13 residues. The DNA of the CDR3 is TGTGCCAGTAGTCCCGGCGACAACTACGAGCAGTACTTC. It yields the protein CASSPGDNYEQYF.

This clone came up many times. The genes are TRBV2 and TRBJ1-4; D perhaps matches TRBD1 (6 bases). This CDR3 has 15 residues. V was shortened by 1 base and J by 4 bases, with 10 bases between the two germline ends. Germline loops: CDR1 SNHLY, CDR2 FYNNEI. The CDR3 reads CASSEGTAINEKLFF. As DNA, the CDR3 is TGTGCCAGCAGTGAAGGGACAGCTATTAATGAAAAACTGTTTTTT. The whole variable domain, filled in from reference TRBV2 and TRBJ1-4, reads EPEVTQTPSHQVTQMGQEVILRCVPISNHLYFYWYRQILGQKVEFLVSFYNNEISEKSEIFDDQFSVERPDGSNFTLKIRSTKLEDSAMYFCASSEGTAINEKLFFGSGTQLSVL.

The rearrangement uses TRBV5-1 and TRBJ2-5, with 7 nucleotides matching TRBD1. Per the germline V gene, CDR1 is SGHRS and CDR2 is YFSETQ. The V segment lost 4 bases and the J segment 4 bases; nucleotides outside the gene matches: 10. This CDR3 is 15 amino acids long. CDR3 sequence: CASSPVTGSGETQYF. The CDR3 nucleotides are TGCGCCAGCAGCCCAGTGACAGGGTCGGGAGAGACCCAGTACTTC.

The genes are TRBV30 and TRBJ2-5; 12 nucleotides line up with TRBD2. CDR1 and CDR2 (germline): GTSNPN, SVGIG (reference sequence). The CDR3 loop spans 13 amino acids. The CDR3 loop is CAWASGGAETQYF. In nucleotides, the CDR3 is TGTGCTTGGGCTAGCGGGGGGGCAGAGACCCAGTACTTC.

The J gene is TRBJ2-5, the V gene TRBV5-1; D is unresolved. Looked up from germline, CDR1 is SGHRS and CDR2 is YFSETQ. V shed 5 bases and J shed 1 base, with 12 bases lying between them. There are 14 residues in the CDR3. The CDR3 nucleotides are TGCGCCAGCAGGGGCCAAACCTCCCAAGAGACCCAGTACTTC. Its protein product is CASRGQTSQETQYF.

V usage is TRBV15 and J usage is TRBJ2-7, with a weak D call TRBD2 (6 bases). The CDR3 covers 15 residues. Trimming took 0 bases from V and 3 from J, leaving 12 bases between them. Looked up from germline, CDR1 is LNHNV and CDR2 is YYDKDF (reference sequence). The CDR3 nucleotides are TGTGCCACCAGCAGAGAAAACGGGGGATTCTACGAGCAGTACTTC. It is translated as CATSRENGGFYEQYF.

This clone was seen more than once but under ten times. V gene TRBV19 combines with J gene TRBJ1-1; 7 bases line up with TRBD1. The germline V gene has CDR1 LNHDA and CDR2 SQIVND (reference sequence). Trimming took 11 bases from V and 4 from J; bases not matched to a gene: 13. The CDR3 sequence is 14 residues long. The CDR3 loop is CACRHRQGGTEAFF. Here the CDR3 DNA reads TGTGCCTGTCGACACAGGCAGGGGGGCACTGAAGCTTTCTTT.

The chain joins TRBV6-4 to TRBJ2-1; 7 bases match TRBD2. The germline V gene has CDR1 MRHNA and CDR2 SNTAGT. J gave up 8 bases and V 3 bases, and 4 bases lay outside the gene matches. This CDR3 has 13 amino acids. The DNA of the CDR3 is TGTGCCAGCAGTGAAGAGGGGAGGGATGAGCAGTTCTTC. Translating gives CASSEEGRDEQFF.

The chain joins TRBV27 to TRBJ2-2, with 11 bases matching TRBD2. Germline V gene sequence: CDR1 MNHEY, CDR2 SMNVEV (reference sequence). The CDR3 loop spans 16 amino acids. With V trimmed by 5 bases and J by 2 bases, 4 bases remained unmatched. CDR3 protein: CASSILAGVNTGELFF. CDR3 DNA: TGTGCCAGCAGTATACTAGCGGGGGTAAACACCGGGGAGCTGTTTTTT.

This clone is a singleton in its sample. The junction shows a germline mismatch at one end, possibly a read error. This chain uses TRBV3-1 (or the pseudogene TRBV3-2) with TRBJ2-1; the match to TRBD1 covers 7 bases. This CDR3 contains 15 residues. The germline gives CDR1 LGHDT, CDR2 YNNKEL (reference sequence). DNA of the CDR3: TGTGCCAGCACCCAAGGGACAGTCATCCACAATGAGCAGTTCTTC. This codes for CASTQGTVIHNEQFF.

This sequence joins TRBV7-7 and TRBJ1-2; 9 nucleotides agree with TRBD1. The germline V gene has CDR1 SSHAT and CDR2 FNYEAQ (reference sequence). V shed 8 bases, J shed 0 bases, and the junction held 4 bases outside the gene matches. This CDR3 has 14 residues. This CDR3 is CASGQGSANYGYTF. The CDR3 DNA follows: TGTGCCAGCGGACAGGGGTCGGCTAACTATGGCTACACCTTC.

The chain combines TRBV11-2 with TRBJ1-2; the match to TRBD1 covers 10 bases. Germline lookup yields CDR1 SGHAT and CDR2 FQNNGV. The CDR3 sequence is 16 residues long. V shed 5 bases and J 4 bases; nucleotides not matched to a gene: 10. The CDR3 region has the DNA TGTGCCAGCAGCGCTCCGCGACAGGGGGCGGTCTATGGCTACACCTTC. Amino acids: CASSAPRQGAVYGYTF.

The rearrangement uses TRBV19 and TRBJ2-5, with 8 positions matching TRBD1. Germline loops: CDR1 LNHDA, CDR2 SQIVND (reference sequence). The CDR3 has 14 residues. After removal of 5 bases from V and 3 bases from J, the junction contained 5 bases not matched to a gene. The CDR3 is CASSAETGEETQYF. The CDR3 DNA sequence: TGTGCCAGTAGTGCCGAGACAGGGGAAGAGACCCAGTACTTC.